A single sample gave rise to the 5 T cell receptor beta chains below, sequenced in a study of beta chain features in type 1 diabetes. The sequenced template was cDNA made from the entire isolated RNA. Using immunoSEQ multiplex PCR, the repertoire was profiled, and TCRdb retains in-frame clones only, with some absent. The profile shows almost 350,000 clones, around 20% of them singletons. Sequenced: naive CD4+ T cells from blood. All receptors come from a woman under 30 in good health.

The rearrangement joins TRBV15 to TRBJ2-1, with D possibly matching TRBD2 (7 bases). Trimming stripped 0 bases from V and 8 bases from J, with 20 bases between. CDR1 and CDR2 (germline): LNHNV, YYDKDF (reference sequence). This CDR3 has 17 amino acids. CDR3 DNA: TGTGCCACCAGCAGAGATGGCACGGGGGGCCCGCAGTATGAGCAGTTCTTC. This encodes CATSRDGTGGPQYEQFF.

The CDR3 protein is CASSHGQGANTQYF. For the CDR3, the DNA is TGCGCCAGCAGTCACGGACAGGGGGCAAATACGCAGTATTTT. The genes are TRBV5-1 and TRBJ2-3; 11 bases fit TRBD1. CDR3 length: 14 residues. Germline V gene lookup returns CDR1 SGHRS and CDR2 YFSETQ. Germline trimming cut 5 bases from V and 7 bases from J; bases unmatched to any gene: 6.

V is TRBV5-4 and J is TRBJ2-5; TRBD2 matches at 7 bases. V dropped 4 bases and J dropped 4; count of bases not matched to a gene: 13. Germline assignment: CDR1 SGHNT and CDR2 YYREEE (reference sequence). This CDR3 contains 16 residues. CDR3 bases: TGTGCCAGCAGCAGCGGGGCTAGCGCCGAGTTAGAGACCCAGTACTTC. It codes for CASSSGASAELETQYF.

This clone was seen just once. Other DNA sequences in the sample encode the same CDR3. The chain couples TRBV7-2 to TRBJ1-1; D perhaps matches TRBD1 (5 bases). The germline V gene has CDR1 SGHTA and CDR2 FQGNSA. The CDR3 has 13 amino acids. Between the trimmed V and J ends, which lost 5 bases and 1 base, there was a span of 8 bases. CDR3 sequence: CASSPQGNTEAFF. In DNA, the CDR3 is TGTGCCAGCAGCCCGCAGGGGAACACTGAAGCTTTCTTT.

The genes are TRBV4-3 and TRBJ1-6; no definite D call. The CDR3 length is 15 residues. CDR1 LGHNA and CDR2 YSLEER come from the germline V gene. V lost 4 bases to trimming and J lost 1 base, with 8 bases between them. DNA for the CDR3: TGCGCCAGCAGCCTAGCGACGTCCTATAATTCACCCCTCCACTTT. Residues: CASSLATSYNSPLHF.